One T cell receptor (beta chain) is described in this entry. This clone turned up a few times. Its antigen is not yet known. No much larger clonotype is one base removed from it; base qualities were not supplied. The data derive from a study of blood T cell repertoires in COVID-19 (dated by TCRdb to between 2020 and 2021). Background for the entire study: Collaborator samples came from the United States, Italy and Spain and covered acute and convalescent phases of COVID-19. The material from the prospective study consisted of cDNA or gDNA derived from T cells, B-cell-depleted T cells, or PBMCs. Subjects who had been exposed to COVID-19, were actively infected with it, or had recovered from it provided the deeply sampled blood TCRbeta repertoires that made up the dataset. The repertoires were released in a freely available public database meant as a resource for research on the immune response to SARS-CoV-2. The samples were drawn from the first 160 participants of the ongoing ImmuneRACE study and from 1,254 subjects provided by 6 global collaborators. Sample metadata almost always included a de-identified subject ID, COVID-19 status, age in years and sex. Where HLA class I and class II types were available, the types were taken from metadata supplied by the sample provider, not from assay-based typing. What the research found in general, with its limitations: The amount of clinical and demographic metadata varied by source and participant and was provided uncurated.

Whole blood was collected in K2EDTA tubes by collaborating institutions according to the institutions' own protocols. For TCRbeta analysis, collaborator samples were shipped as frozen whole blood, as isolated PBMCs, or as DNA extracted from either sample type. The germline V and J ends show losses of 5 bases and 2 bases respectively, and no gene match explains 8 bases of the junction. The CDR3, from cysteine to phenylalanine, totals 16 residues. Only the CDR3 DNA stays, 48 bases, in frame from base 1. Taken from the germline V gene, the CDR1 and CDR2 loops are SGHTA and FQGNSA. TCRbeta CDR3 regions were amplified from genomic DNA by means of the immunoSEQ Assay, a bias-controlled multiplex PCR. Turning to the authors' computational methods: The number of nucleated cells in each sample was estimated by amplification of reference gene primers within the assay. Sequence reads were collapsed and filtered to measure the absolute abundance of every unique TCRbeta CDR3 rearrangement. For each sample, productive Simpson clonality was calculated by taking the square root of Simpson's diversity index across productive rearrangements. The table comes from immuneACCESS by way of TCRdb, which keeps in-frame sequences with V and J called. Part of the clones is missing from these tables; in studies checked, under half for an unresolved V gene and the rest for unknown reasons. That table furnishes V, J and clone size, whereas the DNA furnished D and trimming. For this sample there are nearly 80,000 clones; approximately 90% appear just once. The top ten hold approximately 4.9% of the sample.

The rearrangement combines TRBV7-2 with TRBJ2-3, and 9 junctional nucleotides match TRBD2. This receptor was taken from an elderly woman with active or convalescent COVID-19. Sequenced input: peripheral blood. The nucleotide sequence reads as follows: TGTGCCAGCAGCCCTACCGCTAGCGGGGCCACAGATACGCAGTATTTT. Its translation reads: CASSPTASGATDTQYF.